These T cell receptor beta chains were read from a single sample in a study of CD8 T cells in Susac syndrome. MiXCR was run by TCRdb on the immunoSEQ multiplex PCR reads, yielding one entry per CDR3 protein. The table records some 150,000 distinct CDR3 sequences, roughly 95% of them present only once. Material for sequencing was CD4+ T cells from PBMCs. These receptors came from a human donor in good health. CDR3s include the opening cysteine and the closing phenylalanine or tryptophan. D genes are given only for firm matches. Some rows mark clone size as missing; the rest say once, few, many or name a class of expanded clone.

V,D,J,size,DNA,CDR3
TRBV30,.,TRBJ2-7,.,TGTGCCTGGAGTGTCGGAGGAATCACCTACGAGCAGTACTTC,CAWSVGGITYEQYF
TRBV2,TRBD1,TRBJ2-3,.,TGTGCCAGCACCAGGGACAGGGGGCGCGCAGATACGCAGTATTTT,CASTRDRGRADTQYF
TRBV20-1,TRBD2,TRBJ2-3,.,TGCAGTGCTAGAGTTGGTAGCGGGAGTACGGATACGCAGTATTTT,CSARVGSGSTDTQYF
TRBV27,.,TRBJ2-1,.,TGTGCCAGCAGTGATGCAGGGGCCAGCTCCTACAATGAGCAGTTCTTC,CASSDAGASSYNEQFF
TRBV7-2,.,TRBJ1-2,.,TGTGCCAGCAGCTTAGGGGTTGTCAACTATGGCTACACCTTC,CASSLGVVNYGYTF
TRBV11-2,.,TRBJ1-3,.,TGTGCCAGCAGCTACCCAGGGCGCCCTGGAAACACCATATATTTT,CASSYPGRPGNTIYF
TRBV28,.,TRBJ2-2,.,TGTGCCAGCAGGCAGACTGCGAACACCGGGGAGCTGTTTTTT,CASRQTANTGELFF
TRBV29-1,TRBD1,TRBJ2-5,.,TGCAGCGTCGGACAGGGGGCTCGGGAGACCCAGTACTTC,CSVGQGARETQYF
TRBV2,.,TRBJ2-1,.,TGTGCCAGCAGACGGGAGACCTATGAGCAGTTCTTC,CASRRETYEQFF
TRBV27,.,TRBJ1-1,.,TGTGCCAGCAGTTTTTGGGGGATGAACACTGAAGCTTTCTTT,CASSFWGMNTEAFF
TRBV20-1,.,TRBJ2-1,.,TGCAGTGCTAGAGCCCCCGGGACCTCCAATGAGCAGTTCTTC,CSARAPGTSNEQFF
TRBV4-1,.,TRBJ2-7,.,TGCGCCAGCAGCCAAGGTTTGGCTTCCTACGAGCAGTACTTC,CASSQGLASYEQYF
TRBV30,.,TRBJ2-1,.,TGTGCCTGGAGCCAGAGGAACTACAATGAGCAGTTCTTC,CAWSQRNYNEQFF
TRBV9,.,TRBJ1-1,.,TGTGCCAGCAGCACCCGGGACGACACTGAAGCTTTCTTT,CASSTRDDTEAFF
TRBV20-1,TRBD2,TRBJ2-1,.,TGCAGTGCTCACTCCGGACTAGCGGGAGACAATGAGCAGTTCTTC,CSAHSGLAGDNEQFF
TRBV7-2,.,TRBJ2-1,.,TGTGCCAGCAGCTCCCAAGTGGGGAATGAGCAGTTCTTC,CASSSQVGNEQFF
TRBV20-1,.,TRBJ2-3,.,TGCAGTGCCCTTGGGCGCGAGCCCACAGATACGCAGTATTTT,CSALGREPTDTQYF
TRBV24-1,.,TRBJ2-1,.,TGTGCCACCAGTGATTACAGGAATGAGCAGTTCTTC,CATSDYRNEQFF
TRBV7-9,TRBD1,TRBJ1-2,.,TGTGCCAGCAGCACCGTGGGACAGGGAAGTGGCTACACCTTC,CASSTVGQGSGYTF
TRBV5-1,TRBD1,TRBJ1-3,.,TGCGCCAGCAGCTTGGTACAGGGGGCTGCGGGAAACACCATATATTTT,CASSLVQGAAGNTIYF
TRBV20-1,TRBD2,TRBJ2-3,.,TGCAGTGCTGAGGCTAGCGGGAGATCGGGCACAGATACGCAGTATTTT,CSAEASGRSGTDTQYF
TRBV3-1,.,TRBJ1-6,once,TGTGCCAGCAGCCCTCGTAGCTCCTATAATTCACCCCTCCACTTT,CASSPRSSYNSPLHF
TRBV11-2,.,TRBJ2-4,.,TGTGCCAGCAGCCCCCCCCCTTTTGGGGCAGACATTCAGTACTTC,CASSPPPFGADIQYF
TRBV7-2,TRBD1,TRBJ2-3,.,TGTGCCAGCAGCTTAGCAAGACAGGGGACAGATACGCAGTATTTT,CASSLARQGTDTQYF
TRBV10-3,TRBD1,TRBJ1-5,.,TGTGCCATCAAGGGACAGGGAGATCAGCCCCAGCATTTT,CAIKGQGDQPQHF
TRBV20-1,TRBD1,TRBJ2-5,.,TGCAGTGTTGGGACAGGGCAAGAGACCCAGTACTTC,CSVGTGQETQYF
TRBV3-1,TRBD2,TRBJ2-5,.,TGTGCCAGCCGGGAGGGCCGCGAGACCCAGTACTTC,CASREGRETQYF
TRBV30,TRBD2,TRBJ2-5,.,TGTGCCTGGAGTGTAGCGGGAGGGATAGAGACCCAGTACTTC,CAWSVAGGIETQYF
TRBV20-1,TRBD2,TRBJ2-1,.,TGCAGTGCTAGAGCTAGCGGGTTCTACAATGAGCAGTTCTTC,CSARASGFYNEQFF
TRBV6-5,TRBD1,TRBJ1-2,.,TGTGCCAGCAAAAGGACAGGGGGTGCCTATGGCTACACCTTC,CASKRTGGAYGYTF
TRBV2,.,TRBJ1-2,.,TGTGCCAGCCAAGGGACTGGGGACTATGGCTACACCTTC,CASQGTGDYGYTF
TRBV19,TRBD1,TRBJ2-2,once,TGTGCCAGTAGTAAGGACAGGGCGACCGGGGAGCTGTTTTTT,CASSKDRATGELFF
TRBV20-1,TRBD2,TRBJ2-1,.,TGCAGTGCTGTAGCGGGAGGTTTCGCTGAAAATGAGCAGTTCTTC,CSAVAGGFAENEQFF
TRBV12-3/TRBV12-4,TRBD2,TRBJ2-1,once,TGTGCCAGCAGTTTCGGGACTAGCGGGGTATACAATGAGCAGTTCTTC,CASSFGTSGVYNEQFF
TRBV5-4,TRBD1,TRBJ2-7,once,TGTGCCAGCAGCGCTAGGGACAGCCGATACGAGCAGTACTTC,CASSARDSRYEQYF
TRBV5-1,TRBD2,TRBJ2-1,once,TGCGCCAGCAGCCCTAGGACTAGCGGGAGTAGCTCCTACAATGAGCAGTTCTTC,CASSPRTSGSSSYNEQFF
TRBV20-1,TRBD2,TRBJ2-2,.,TGCAGTGCTAGAGGGTTGGGGACTAGCGGGAGCTGGAACACCGGGGAGCTGTTTTTT,CSARGLGTSGSWNTGELFF
TRBV19,.,TRBJ1-4,.,TGTGCCAGTAGTGGCGGACGGAATGAAAAACTGTTTTTT,CASSGGRNEKLFF
TRBV19,.,TRBJ1-5,.,TGTGCCAGTAGTGCTTCAGGGAGCAATCAGCCCCAGCATTTT,CASSASGSNQPQHF
TRBV10-3,.,TRBJ1-2,.,TGTGCCATCAGTGACCGGGACTCCCATGGCTACACCTTC,CAISDRDSHGYTF
TRBV12-3/TRBV12-4,TRBD1,TRBJ2-5,few,TGTGCCAGCAGTCGGACAGGGCAAGAGACCCAGTACTTC,CASSRTGQETQYF
TRBV19,.,TRBJ1-5,.,TGTGCCAGTACCAATCCACGGAGCAATCAGCCCCAGCATTTT,CASTNPRSNQPQHF
TRBV7-9,.,TRBJ2-7,few,TGTGCCAGCAGTACAAGTGTATACGAGCAGTACTTC,CASSTSVYEQYF
TRBV2,TRBD1,TRBJ1-1,.,TGTGCCAGCAGTAAACCGGGACAGGGAAACACTGAAGCTTTCTTT,CASSKPGQGNTEAFF
TRBV12-3/TRBV12-4,TRBD1,TRBJ2-1,.,TGTGCCAGCAGTCCATCAGAGGGACAGGGGTTATACAATGAGCAGTTCTTC,CASSPSEGQGLYNEQFF
TRBV5-4,.,TRBJ1-1,.,TGTGCCAGCAGCTTGGTCCCGGGGCCGGTGAACACTGAAGCTTTCTTT,CASSLVPGPVNTEAFF
TRBV5-1,.,TRBJ1-3,once,TGCGCCAGCAGCTTGGACACCTCTGGAAACACCATATATTTT,CASSLDTSGNTIYF
TRBV5-4,TRBD2,TRBJ2-7,.,TGTGCCAGCAGCTCCTCCCCAGGAGGGAGGGTCTACGAGCAGTACTTC,CASSSSPGGRVYEQYF
TRBV6-5,.,TRBJ2-7,.,TGTGCCAGCAGGGACTACTACGAGCAGTACTTC,CASRDYYEQYF
TRBV20-1,TRBD2,TRBJ2-3,.,TGCAGTGCTGTAGGACTAGCGGACACAGATACGCAGTATTTT,CSAVGLADTDTQYF
TRBV12-3/TRBV12-4,.,TRBJ2-7,.,TGTGCCAGCAGTTTGGAGACTCGCTACGAGCAGTACTTC,CASSLETRYEQYF
TRBV7-6,.,TRBJ2-2,.,TGTGCCAGCAGCCCCTATGGGGGGAACGGGGAGCTGTTTTTT,CASSPYGGNGELFF
TRBV9,.,TRBJ2-3,.,TGTGCCAGCAGCTCCCGGAGAGAATATACGCAGTATTTT,CASSSRREYTQYF
TRBV25-1,.,TRBJ1-2,.,TGTGCCAGCAGTGAATATCGTGGGGCGTCGCATGGCTACACCTTC,CASSEYRGASHGYTF
TRBV3-1,.,TRBJ2-1,few,TGTGCCAGCAGCCTAGTAGGCTCCTACAATGAGCAGTTCTTC,CASSLVGSYNEQFF